This entry lists 14 T cell receptor beta chains sequenced from one sample in a study of blood T cells in healthy people across ages. It was with a sample-barcoded 5' primer and a J-beta primer mix that a second PCR of about 6 to 11 cycles was run. TCRdb redid the calling of the 5' RACE reads with MiXCR, one entry per CDR3 protein. The sample comprises about 800,000 distinct CDR3 sequences, more than 20% of which are singletons, and roughly 3.8% rests with the top ten. This sample was shared with a second study, whose subject was T cells of mothers and their children.

The source material was blood. These receptors were obtained from a boy aged 5 to 17 in good health.

The chain employs TRBV10-3 and TRBJ2-3; 11 nucleotides agree with TRBD2. Germline V gives CDR1 ENHRY, CDR2 SYGVKD. Germline trimming cut 3 bases from V and 3 bases from J; bases unmatched to any gene: 5. This CDR3 is built from 16 residues. CDR3: CAISDPGLAETDTQYF. The CDR3 DNA sequence: TGTGCCATCAGTGACCCGGGACTAGCGGAAACAGATACGCAGTATTTT.

The V and J genes are TRBV29-1 and TRBJ2-5; D may match TRBD1 or TRBD2 (6 bases each). The J call may be mistaken, given a closer DNA end match to TRBJ2-7. Germline loops: CDR1 SQVTM, CDR2 ANQGSEA. This CDR3 spans 12 amino acids. CDR3 in amino acids: CSVGGDTYEQYF. Here the CDR3 DNA reads TGCAGCGTTGGCGGGGACACCTACGAGCAGTACTTC.

The count of this clonotype is one. V and J are TRBV6-2 or TRBV6-3 and TRBJ1-1; possible D gene TRBD1, 5 bases. Trimming shortened V by 11 bases and J by 1 base, and 14 bases separated the two germline ends. The CDR3 runs 13 residues. The germline CDR1 and CDR2 sequences are MNHEY and SVGEGT. CDR3 sequence (DNA): TGTGCCGGTCATGGCAGGGCGAACACTGAAGCTTTCTTT. Translated: CAGHGRANTEAFF.

The chain uses TRBV27 and TRBJ2-4; D is uncertain. The CDR3 loop spans 13 amino acids. Trimming cost V 6 bases and J 11 bases, with 17 bases left between them. Germline CDR1 reads MNHEY; CDR2 reads SMNVEV (reference sequence). The CDR3 loop is CASRPFPGSLQYF. CDR3 DNA: TGTGCCAGCAGACCATTCCCCGGGTCACTTCAGTACTTC.

This clonotype was observed at least ten times. This chain joins TRBV6-5 and TRBJ2-5, with D perhaps TRBD2 (5 bases). The germline CDR1 and CDR2 sequences are MNHEY and SVGAGI. CDR3 size: 15 residues. V was pared by 5 bases and J by 5 bases, with 18 bases between. The CDR3 nucleotides read TGTGCCAGCAGTCTCTACAGAAGGGAGAAGGAGACCCAGTACTTC. Its translation is CASSLYRREKETQYF.

The chain recombines TRBV2 with TRBJ2-5; the D is unclear. The last part of the DNA fits TRBJ2-7 better; the J call may be wrong. Germline lookup yields CDR1 SNHLY and CDR2 FYNNEI. The CDR3 sequence is 12 residues long. For the CDR3, the DNA is TGTGCCAGCAGTGGTTTGAGCGACGAGCAGTACTTC. It translates to CASSGLSDEQYF.

The table lists this clonotype with a few counts. The rearrangement uses TRBV3-1 and TRBJ1-1; D is unresolved. The CDR3 totals 14 residues. The V end lost 4 bases, the J end lost 1 base, and 10 bases lay between the germline ends. Germline CDR1 and CDR2: LGHDT and YNNKEL (reference sequence). DNA for the CDR3: TGTGCCAGCAGCCCTTTATCTTCGAACACTGAAGCTTTCTTT. It yields the protein CASSPLSSNTEAFF.

This clonotype was seen only a few times. The V gene is TRBV20-1, the J gene TRBJ2-7; 10 nucleotides line up with TRBD2. Germline V CDR1 and CDR2: DFQATT, SNEGSKA (reference sequence). V dropped 0 bases and J dropped 6; count of bases not matched to a gene: 14. The CDR3 extends over 17 amino acids. The CDR3 bases are TGCAGTGCTAGAGATCAATGGGAGCGGGAGGGCCTTCTCGAGCAGTACTTC. Translation gives CSARDQWEREGLLEQYF.

V and J are TRBV12-3 or TRBV12-4 and TRBJ2-4, with D possibly matching TRBD2 (6 bases). The V end was cut by 6 bases, the J end by 9 bases, with 18 bases between. CDR3 length: 14 amino acids. CDR3 protein: CASSPGVTPFIQYF. The CDR3 bases are TGTGCCAGCAGCCCGGGGGTGACACCTTTCATTCAGTACTTC.

The chain joins TRBV9 to TRBJ2-4, with D unclear. The V and J ends lost 0 bases and 8 bases respectively, with 12 bases between them. The CDR3 runs 14 residues. CDR1 is SGDLS and CDR2 is YYNGEE in the germline V gene. The CDR3 DNA sequence: TGTGCCAGCAGCGTAGTTGCGGATACAGACATTCAGTACTTC. Its protein product is CASSVVADTDIQYF.

This chain links TRBV3-1 with TRBJ2-3, with 7 positions matching TRBD2. The CDR3 consists of 14 residues. Germline V gene sequence: CDR1 LGHDT, CDR2 YNNKEL (reference sequence). V shed 5 bases, J shed 4 bases, and the junction held 6 bases outside the gene matches. CDR3 bases: TGTGCCAGCAGCTTCCGGACTAGTCCAGATACGCAGTATTTT. Translated: CASSFRTSPDTQYF.

J is TRBJ2-5 and V is TRBV7-3; 9 bases match TRBD1. The CDR3 consists of 13 residues. CDR1 is SGHTA, CDR2 FQGTGA, per germline. The ends lost 6 bases at V and 7 bases at J; junction bases unmatched: 6. CDR3 nucleotide sequence: TGTGCCAGCAGTCCACAGGGGGCTCTGACCCAGTACTTC. This codes for CASSPQGALTQYF.

A few counts support this clonotype. The chain carries TRBV7-2 and TRBJ2-1; 15 bases align to TRBD2. The V segment lost 3 bases and the J segment 0 bases; nucleotides outside the gene matches: 6. This CDR3 region has 19 residues. The germline V gene has CDR1 SGHTA and CDR2 FQGNSA. The CDR3 sequence is CASSFTPGLAGGSYNEQFF. CDR3 DNA sequence: TGTGCCAGCAGCTTCACTCCGGGACTAGCGGGGGGCTCCTACAATGAGCAGTTCTTC.

This clonotype was counted between two and nine times. The chain links TRBV29-1 to TRBJ2-3; TRBD1 matches at 10 bases. V shed 6 bases and J 4 bases; nucleotides not matched to a gene: 4. CDR1 SQVTM and CDR2 ANQGSEA come from the germline V gene. The CDR3 spans 13 residues. The CDR3: CSVRGTGADTQYF. The CDR3 DNA reads TGCAGCGTCAGGGGGACAGGGGCAGATACGCAGTATTTT.